This TCR beta chain was sequenced during a study of blood T cell repertoires in COVID-19. About the study: PBMCs, B-cell-depleted T cells, or T cells provided the cDNA or gDNA that made up the material.

V was pared by 6 bases and J by 1 base, with 6 bases of the junction left unmatched. CDR1 is SGHRS and CDR2 is YFSETQ in the germline V gene. CDR3 length: 14 residues. The repertoire was sequenced with immunoSEQ multiplex PCR; TCRdb's copy has only in-frame clones and lacks some. In the table there are approximately 280,000 clones, about nine tenths of which are singletons. Sequenced material: peripheral blood. The clonotype originates from a man between 50 and 59 years old with acute or convalescent COVID-19. The rearrangement uses TRBV5-1 and TRBJ2-5, with 7 bases aligning to TRBD1. The CDR3 region is CASNQGQLQETQYF. The CDR3 nucleotides read TGCGCCAGCAACCAGGGACAGCTCCAAGAGACCCAGTACTTC.